Following are 12 T cell receptor beta chains from one sample sequenced in a study of blood T cell repertoires in COVID-19. Only in-frame clones appear in the TCRdb table, and some are missing; sequencing was by immunoSEQ multiplex PCR. The top ten clones hold approximately 5.4% of a sample with approximately 350,000 clones, 75% to 90% of them seen once. Sequenced sample: PBMCs or T cells enriched from blood (not recorded which). These receptors all come from a woman aged 45-65 years who had recovered from COVID-19.

DNA for the CDR3: TGTGCCAGTAGTATCGGAGGGTCCGGACCATCGGAGACCCAGTACTTC. The encoded protein is CASSIGGSGPSETQYF. This rearrangement joins TRBV19 to TRBJ2-5; D is possibly TRBD2 (6 bases). This CDR3 has 16 amino acids. With 3 bases removed from V and 5 bases from J, the gap between germline ends came to 19 bases. CDR1 is LNHDA, CDR2 SQIVND, per germline (reference sequence).

For this clone: The junction departs from germline at one end; a sequencing error may be responsible. This rearrangement joins TRBV7-2 to TRBJ1-2; tentatively, D is TRBD1 (6 bases). The length of the CDR3 is 12 residues. The germline V gene encodes CDR1 SGHTA and CDR2 FQGNSA. The CDR3 reads CASSLATGTPNF. The CDR3 coding sequence is TGTGCCAGCAGCTTGGCAACCGGGACACCAAACTTC.

The chain is built from TRBV27 and TRBJ2-7, with TRBD2 identical over 11 bases. CDR3 size: 14 residues. The V gene's germline CDR1 is MNHEY and CDR2 SMNVEV (reference sequence). V was pared by 6 bases and J by 4 bases, with 5 bases of the junction left unmatched. Written as DNA, the CDR3 is TGTGCCAGCAGCCCGGGACTAGCGGATTACGAGCAGTACTTC. Residues: CASSPGLADYEQYF.

The rearrangement links TRBV7-9 to TRBJ2-2; TRBD2 matches 11 bases. The junction had 8 bases not matched to a gene; V was cut back by 5 bases and J by 0 bases. The CDR3 runs 18 residues. CDR1 and CDR2 (germline): SEHNR, FQNEAQ (reference sequence). The CDR3 DNA reads TGTGCCAGCAGCCAGCCCTCTAGCGGGGGGACGAACACCGGGGAGCTGTTTTTT. It yields the protein CASSQPSSGGTNTGELFF.

The rearrangement joins TRBV30 to TRBJ1-2, with D perhaps matching TRBD1 (5 bases). From germline, CDR1 is GTSNPN and CDR2 SVGIG (reference sequence). The CDR3 runs 14 residues. The ends were cut back, 2 bases at V and 1 base at J, with 11 bases in the middle. CDR3 DNA sequence: TGTGCCTGGAGTTATGGGGGGATTAACTATGGCTACACCTTC. This translates into CAWSYGGINYGYTF.

Points on this clone: The junction and the germline gene differ at one end; a read error may be behind it. This rearrangement joins TRBV7-7 to TRBJ1-1, with D unclear. Germline CDR1 reads SSHAT; CDR2 reads FNYEAQ (reference sequence). CDR3 length equals 15 residues. The CDR3 DNA reads as TGTGCTAGCAGCCATACGGGAGGGCGTCCCACTGAAGCTTTCTTT. As protein: CASSHTGGRPTEAFF.

This chain links TRBV7-9 with TRBJ2-5; 7 nucleotides match TRBD1. Germline V lookup: CDR1 SEHNR, CDR2 FQNEAQ (reference sequence). The CDR3 is 13 residues long. J gave up 2 bases and V 7 bases, and 4 bases lay outside the gene matches. DNA for the CDR3: TGTGCCAGCACAGACAGGGCACAAGAGACCCAGTACTTC. Translating gives CASTDRAQETQYF.

As regards this clone: This sample also contains other DNA sequences that code for the same CDR3. The chain couples TRBV19 to TRBJ1-3; 10 bases agree with TRBD1. Trimming removed 4 bases from V and 1 base from J; junction bases left unmatched: 1. This CDR3 comprises 15 residues. The germline V gene has CDR1 LNHDA and CDR2 SQIVND (reference sequence). In nucleotides, the CDR3 is TGTGCCAGTAGTAGACAGGGGGCTTCTGGAAACACCATATATTTT. Translating it yields CASSRQGASGNTIYF.

The gene calls are TRBV19 and TRBJ1-5; 10 nucleotides line up with TRBD1. CDR3 length: 15 residues. CDR1 LNHDA and CDR2 SQIVND come from the germline V gene (reference sequence). Trimming at V came to 3 bases and at J to 6 bases, leaving 5 bases not matched to a gene. CDR3 bases: TGTGCCAGTAGTATTGGGACAGGGGCCGGTCAGCCCCAGCATTTT. Translation: CASSIGTGAGQPQHF.

The chain has TRBV5-1 and TRBJ2-1; 9 bases are shared with TRBD2. Germline assignment: CDR1 SGHRS and CDR2 YFSETQ. The CDR3 contains 17 residues. V gave up 4 bases and J gave up 9 bases; unmatched junction bases: 17. CDR3 residues: CASSQTGTSYGSGEQFF. CDR3 nucleotides: TGCGCCAGCAGCCAAACCGGGACTAGCTACGGAAGCGGTGAGCAGTTCTTC.

V gene TRBV3-1 (or the pseudogene TRBV3-2) combines with J gene TRBJ1-5, with D hard to call. V was pared by 2 bases and J by 3 bases, with 14 bases between. This CDR3 is built from 16 residues. CDR1 and CDR2 (germline): LGHDT, YNNKEL (reference sequence). In DNA form, the CDR3 reads TGTGCCAGCAGCCAATTCGTCCCGGGATACAATCAGCCCCAGCATTTT. It specifies CASSQFVPGYNQPQHF.

This clone was seen once. V gene TRBV10-3 combines with J gene TRBJ2-3; a weak D match, TRBD1 (5 bases). Per germline, CDR1 ENHRY and CDR2 SYGVKD. V was pared by 2 bases and J by 3 bases, with 12 bases between. CDR3 length equals 15 residues. The CDR3, as DNA: TGTGCCATCAGTGAGGAAAGACAGTCTACAGATACGCAGTATTTT. Translating it yields CAISEERQSTDTQYF.